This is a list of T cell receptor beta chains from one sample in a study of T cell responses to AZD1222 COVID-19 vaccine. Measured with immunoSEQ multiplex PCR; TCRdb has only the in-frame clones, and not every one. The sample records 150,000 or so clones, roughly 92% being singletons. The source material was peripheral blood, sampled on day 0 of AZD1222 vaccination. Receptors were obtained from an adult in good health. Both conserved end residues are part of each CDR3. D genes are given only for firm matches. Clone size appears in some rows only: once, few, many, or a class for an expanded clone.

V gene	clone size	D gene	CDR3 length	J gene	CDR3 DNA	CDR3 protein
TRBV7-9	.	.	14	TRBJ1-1	TGTGCCAGCAGGAAGCAGGCGACCGGCACTGAAGCTTTCTTT	CASRKQATGTEAFF
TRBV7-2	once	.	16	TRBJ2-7	TGTGCCAGCAGCCCCACGGCCGGGGTTTTTGTCTACGAGCAGTACTTC	CASSPTAGVFVYEQYF
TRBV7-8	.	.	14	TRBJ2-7	TGTGCCAGCAGCTTATATCTGGGTCCCTACGAGCAGTACTTC	CASSLYLGPYEQYF
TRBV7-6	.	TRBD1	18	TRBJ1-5	TGTGCCAGCAGCAAGAACCGGGACAGTCACTATAGCAATCAGCCCCAGCATTTT	CASSKNRDSHYSNQPQHF
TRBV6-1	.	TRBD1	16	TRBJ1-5	TGTGCCAGCAGTGAATCGCGGACAGGGAACAATCAGCCCCAGCATTTT	CASSESRTGNNQPQHF
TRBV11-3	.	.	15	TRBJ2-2	TGTGCCAGCAGGGCACCTACTACGAACACCGGGGAGCTGTTTTTT	CASRAPTTNTGELFF
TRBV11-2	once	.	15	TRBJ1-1	TGTGCCAGCAGCTTCCATTTGGGAATGAACACTGAAGCTTTCTTT	CASSFHLGMNTEAFF
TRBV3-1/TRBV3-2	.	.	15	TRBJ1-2	TGTGCCAGCAGCCAAGATCCTAGAATAAACTATGGCTACACCTTC	CASSQDPRINYGYTF
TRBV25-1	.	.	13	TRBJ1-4	TGTGCCAGCAGTGAAGGGAACCAGGACGGACTGTTTTTT	CASSEGNQDGLFF
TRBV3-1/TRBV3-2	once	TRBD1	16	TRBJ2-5	TGTGCCAGCAGCCAAGTCTCCAGGGGGAACCAAGAGACCCAGTACTTC	CASSQVSRGNQETQYF
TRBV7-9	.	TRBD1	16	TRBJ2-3	TGTGCCAGCAGCCCGAGGACAGGTCTTGCACCAGATACGCAGTATTTT	CASSPRTGLAPDTQYF
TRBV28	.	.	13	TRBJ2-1	TGTGCCAGCAGTCCCGGACTCCAACGCGCGCAGTTCTTC	CASSPGLQRAQFF
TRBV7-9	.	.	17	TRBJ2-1	TGTGCCAGCAGCTTAGCAGGGGACCGACTCTCCTACAATGAGCAGTTCTTC	CASSLAGDRLSYNEQFF
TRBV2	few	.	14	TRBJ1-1	TGTGCCAGCAGTGACGAGGAGTTGAACACTGAAGCTTTCTTT	CASSDEELNTEAFF
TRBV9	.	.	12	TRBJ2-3	TGTGCCAGCAGCGTAGAGTCTGATACGCAGTATTTT	CASSVESDTQYF
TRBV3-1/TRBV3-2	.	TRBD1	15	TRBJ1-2	TGTGCCAGCAGCCAAGGGGGGCAGGGGGCCTATGGCTACACCTTC	CASSQGGQGAYGYTF
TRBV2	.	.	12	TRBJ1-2	TGTGCCAGCAGTGTTGGGGGTAGGGGCTACACCTTC	CASSVGGRGYTF
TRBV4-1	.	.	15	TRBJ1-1	TGCGCCAGCAGCCGAGACGGGGGAGGGAACACTGAAGCTTTCTTT	CASSRDGGGNTEAFF
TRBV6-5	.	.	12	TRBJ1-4	TGTGCCAGCAGTCACGACAGGGAAAAACTGTTTTTT	CASSHDREKLFF
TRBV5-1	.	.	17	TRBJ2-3	TGCGCCAGCAGCTTGGATGGTGGGATGATATCCACAGATACGCAGTATTTT	CASSLDGGMISTDTQYF
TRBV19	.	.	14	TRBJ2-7	TGTGCCAGTAGTAGAACGGGACTTACCTACGAGCAGTACTTC	CASSRTGLTYEQYF
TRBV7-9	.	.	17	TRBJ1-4	TGTGCCAGCAGCTTATCAGCAGGGGCGCCCGGGAATGAAAAACTGTTTTTT	CASSLSAGAPGNEKLFF
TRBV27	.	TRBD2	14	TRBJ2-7	TGTGCCAGCAGCCCCGGCAGCGGGAGTTACGAGCAGTACTTC	CASSPGSGSYEQYF
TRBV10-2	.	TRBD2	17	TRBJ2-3	TGCGCCAGCAGTGAGGTGGATAGCGGGGGGCGAGCAGATACGCAGTATTTT	CASSEVDSGGRADTQYF
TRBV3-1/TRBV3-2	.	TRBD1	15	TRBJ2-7	TGTGCCAGCAGCCAGGTGGGACAGGGACACTACGAGCAGTACTTC	CASSQVGQGHYEQYF
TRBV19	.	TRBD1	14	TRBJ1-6	TGTGCCAGTAGTACAGGGGGCTGGAATTCACCCCTCCACTTT	CASSTGGWNSPLHF
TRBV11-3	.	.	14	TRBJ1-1	TGTGCCAGCAGCGCTCGGACTCAGGACACTGAAGCTTTCTTT	CASSARTQDTEAFF
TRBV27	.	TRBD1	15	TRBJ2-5	TGTGCCAGCAGTCCACCCGACAGGGGGCGGGAGACCCAGTACTTC	CASSPPDRGRETQYF
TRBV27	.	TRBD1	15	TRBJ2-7	TGTGCCAGCAGTGCTCTGGGGACAGGGTCCTACGAGCAGTACTTC	CASSALGTGSYEQYF
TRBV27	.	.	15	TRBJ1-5	TGTGCCAGCAGTTTATATGCAGCTAGCAATCAGCCCCAGCATTTT	CASSLYAASNQPQHF
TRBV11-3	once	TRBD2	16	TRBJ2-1	TGTGCCAGCAGCGAGTATAGCGGGGGGCCAAGGAATGAGCAGTTCTTC	CASSEYSGGPRNEQFF
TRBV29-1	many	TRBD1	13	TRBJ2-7	TGCAGCGTTGGGGACAGGGGACCCTACGAGCAGTACTTC	CSVGDRGPYEQYF
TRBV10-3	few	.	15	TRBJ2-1	TGTGCCATCAGTGAGTCTGATAGCCTGTACAATGAGCAGTTCTTC	CAISESDSLYNEQFF
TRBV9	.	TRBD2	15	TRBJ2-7	TGTGCCAGCAGCGCCTCGACGGGACTATCCTACGAGCAGTACTTC	CASSASTGLSYEQYF
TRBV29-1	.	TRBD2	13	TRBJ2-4	TGCAGCGCGAATAGCGGGACCAAAAACATTCAGTACTTC	CSANSGTKNIQYF
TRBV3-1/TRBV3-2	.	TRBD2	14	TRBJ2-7	TGTGCCAGCAGCCAAATAGCGGGAGTACGAGAGCAGTACTTC	CASSQIAGVREQYF
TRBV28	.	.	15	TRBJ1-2	TGTGCCAGCAGTTTTCCGCGCGGGCTTAACTATGGCTACACCTTC	CASSFPRGLNYGYTF
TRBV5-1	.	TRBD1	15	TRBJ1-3	TGCGCCAGCAGCCCGATGACAGGGACTGGAAACACCATATATTTT	CASSPMTGTGNTIYF
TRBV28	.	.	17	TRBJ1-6	TGTGCCAGCAGTCCCCATAAGGGTAAATATCAGGATTCACCCCTCCACTTT	CASSPHKGKYQDSPLHF
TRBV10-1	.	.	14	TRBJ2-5	TGCGCCAGCAGGGGGGCGGGACCACAAGAGACCCAGTACTTC	CASRGAGPQETQYF
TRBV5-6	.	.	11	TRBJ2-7	TGTGCCAGCACCCGCGTAGACGAGCAGTACTTC	CASTRVDEQYF
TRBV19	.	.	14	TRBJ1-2	TGTGCCAGTAGTATTGTGACAGTAGACTATGGCTACACCTTC	CASSIVTVDYGYTF
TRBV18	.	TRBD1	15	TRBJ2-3	TGTGCCAGCTCAGTACCGGGACAGGGGTCGAATACGCAGTATTTT	CASSVPGQGSNTQYF
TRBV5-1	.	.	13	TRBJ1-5	TGCGCCAGCAGCTTGTTCGGCAATCAGCCCCAGCATTTT	CASSLFGNQPQHF
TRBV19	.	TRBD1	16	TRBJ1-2	TGTGCCAGTAGTAGCGGAGTTTTTGGACAGGTCTATGGCTACACCTTC	CASSSGVFGQVYGYTF
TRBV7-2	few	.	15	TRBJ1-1	TGTGCCAGCAGCTTACTCATAAAGGAGGGGACTGAAGCTTTCTTT	CASSLLIKEGTEAFF
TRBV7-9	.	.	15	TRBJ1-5	TGTGCCAGCAGTATCGGGGGGATACCCAATCAGCCCCAGCATTTT	CASSIGGIPNQPQHF
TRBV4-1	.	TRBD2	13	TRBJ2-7	TGCGCCAGCATTGACGGGACTAGATACGAGCAGTACTTC	CASIDGTRYEQYF
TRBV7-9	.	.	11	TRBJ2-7	TGTGCCAGCAGCCGCAACTACGAGCAGTACTTC	CASSRNYEQYF
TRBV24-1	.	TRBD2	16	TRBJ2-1	TGTGCCACCAGTGATTTGCGTAGCGGGAGTCACAATGAGCAGTTCTTC	CATSDLRSGSHNEQFF
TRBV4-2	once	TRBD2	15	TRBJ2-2	TGTGCCAGCAGCCAAGAATTAGCGGGAGCCGGGGAGCTGTTTTTT	CASSQELAGAGELFF
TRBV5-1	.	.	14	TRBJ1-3	TGCGCCAGCAGCTTGGGGCAGGGCGGAAACACCATATATTTT	CASSLGQGGNTIYF
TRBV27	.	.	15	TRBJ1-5	TGTGCCAGCATCGTTGGGGGCAGGGAGAATCAGCCCCAGCATTTT	CASIVGGRENQPQHF
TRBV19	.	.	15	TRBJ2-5	TGTGCCAGTAGTAGGTCCTCCAGGGGCGAAGAGACCCAGTACTTC	CASSRSSRGEETQYF
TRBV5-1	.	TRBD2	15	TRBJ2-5	TGCGCCAGCAGTAGACGGGGGGGCCGTGAAGAGACCCAGTACTTC	CASSRRGGREETQYF